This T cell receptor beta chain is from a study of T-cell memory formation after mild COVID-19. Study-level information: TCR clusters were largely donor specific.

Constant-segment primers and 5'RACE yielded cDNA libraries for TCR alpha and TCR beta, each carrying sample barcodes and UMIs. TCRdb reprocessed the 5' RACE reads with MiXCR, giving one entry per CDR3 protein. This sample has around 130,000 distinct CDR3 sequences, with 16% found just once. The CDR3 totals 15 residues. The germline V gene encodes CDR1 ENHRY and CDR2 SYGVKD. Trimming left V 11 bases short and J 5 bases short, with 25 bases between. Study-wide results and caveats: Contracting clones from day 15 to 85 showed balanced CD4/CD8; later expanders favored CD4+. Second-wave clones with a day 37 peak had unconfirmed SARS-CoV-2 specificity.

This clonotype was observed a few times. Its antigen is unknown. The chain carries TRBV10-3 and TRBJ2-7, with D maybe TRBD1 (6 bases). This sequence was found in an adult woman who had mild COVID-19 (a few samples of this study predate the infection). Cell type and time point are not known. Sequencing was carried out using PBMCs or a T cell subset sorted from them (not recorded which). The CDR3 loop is CAVKDPRDTRDEQYF. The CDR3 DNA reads TGTGCCGTGAAGGATCCCCGGGACACGCGAGACGAGCAGTACTTC.